Following are 27 T cell receptor beta chains from one sample sequenced in a study of human T cells and chemical hapten exposure. Blood, whole and unfractionated, served as the source for total RNA extraction. Each CDR3 protein gets one entry after TCRdb re-called the 5' RACE reads with MiXCR. The sample has 75,000 or so distinct CDR3 sequences; about a sixth are singletons. The receptors here all came from a female donor in good health.

The table lists this clonotype with a few counts. The V and J genes are TRBV5-6 and TRBJ2-4, with 7 positions matching TRBD1. V lost 4 bases and J lost 1; bases outside the gene matches: 17. The length of the CDR3 is 19 residues. Germline V gene data show CDR1 as SGHDT and CDR2 as YYEEEE. CDR3 in amino acids: CASSPAAGGLGMAKNIQYF. The CDR3 nucleotides read TGTGCCAGCAGCCCCGCGGCAGGGGGATTAGGCATGGCCAAAAACATTCAGTACTTC. Variable domain in full (rest from reference TRBV5-6 and TRBJ2-4): DAGVTQSPTHLIKTRGQQVTLRCSPKSGHDTVSWYQQALGQGPQFIFQYYEEEERQRGNFPDRFSGHQFPNYSSELNVNALLLGDSALYLCASSPAAGGLGMAKNIQYFGAGTRLSVL.

This clonotype was seen only a few times. V gene TRBV5-1 combines with J gene TRBJ1-3; no definite D call. The CDR3 is made up of 16 amino acids. The germline V gene has CDR1 SGHRS and CDR2 YFSETQ. Trimming cost V 4 bases and J 1 base, with 15 bases left between them. In nucleotides, the CDR3 is TGCGCCAGCAGCCGGGAACCGAGCCGGTCTGGAAACACCATATATTTT. Translation gives CASSREPSRSGNTIYF. Drawing the rest from reference TRBV5-1 and TRBJ1-3, the complete variable domain is KAGVTQTPRYLIKTRGQQVTLSCSPISGHRSVSWYQQTPGQGLQFLFEYFSETQRNKGNFPGRFSGRQFSNSRSEMNVSTLELGDSALYLCASSREPSRSGNTIYFGEGSWLTVV.

This clonotype has more than one count but fewer than ten. The V gene is TRBV6-2 or TRBV6-3, the J gene TRBJ1-5; D unresolved. The V gene lost 7 bases and the J gene lost 2 bases, with 9 bases spanning the gap. The CDR3 has 13 residues. In germline, CDR1 is MNHEY, CDR2 SVGEGT. The CDR3: CASTGGGNQPQHF. The CDR3 bases are TGTGCCAGCACGGGAGGAGGCAATCAGCCCCAGCATTTT.

The sample holds a few counts of this clonotype. V and J are TRBV7-2 and TRBJ2-5; a possible D gene is TRBD2 (5 bases). Germline V lookup: CDR1 SGHTA, CDR2 FQGNSA. The V and J ends lost 5 bases and 5 bases respectively, with 15 bases between them. This CDR3 region has 14 residues. CDR3 sequence: CASSPTVAWETQYF. In nucleotides, the CDR3 is TGTGCCAGCAGCCCGACGGTAGCGTGGGAGACCCAGTACTTC. The variable domain in full, with the rest retrieved from reference TRBV7-2 and TRBJ2-5, is GAGVSQSPSNKVTEKGKDVELRCDPISGHTALYWYRQSLGQGLEFLIYFQGNSAPDKSGLPSDRFSAERTGGSVSTLTIQRTQQEDSAVYLCASSPTVAWETQYFGPGTRLLVL.

The table lists this clonotype with a few counts. The CDR3 DNA follows: TGTGCCAGCAGCTTGGACCCGGGCCTTTACGAGCAGTACTTC. Residues: CASSLDPGLYEQYF. J is TRBJ2-7 and V is TRBV7-2, with D uncertain. This CDR3 is 14 amino acids long. From germline, CDR1 is SGHTA and CDR2 FQGNSA. The V end was cut by 3 bases, the J end by 4 bases, with 13 bases between.

The sample holds a few counts of this clonotype. The J gene is TRBJ2-3, the V gene TRBV7-9; no definite D call. This CDR3 region has 12 residues. Trimming took 6 bases from V and 7 from J, leaving 11 bases between them. Germline CDR1 is SEHNR and CDR2 is FQNEAQ (reference sequence). The CDR3 nucleotides are TGTGCCAGCAGACATCAGAGAAATACGCAGTATTTT. Translated, it gives CASRHQRNTQYF.

The chain is built from TRBV6-5 and TRBJ1-4; 7 bases are shared with TRBD1. The CDR3 has 15 amino acids. The germline V gene has CDR1 MNHEY and CDR2 SVGAGI. The J segment lost 8 bases and the V segment lost 2 bases, leaving 8 bases of the junction unmatched. For the CDR3, the DNA is TGTGCCAGCAGTTACACAGGGGAAGTTTTCGAAAAACTGTTTTTT. Translating gives CASSYTGEVFEKLFF.

This chain uses TRBV12-3 or TRBV12-4 with TRBJ1-4, with 8 nucleotides matching TRBD1. V lost 4 bases to trimming and J lost 8 bases; unmatched junction nucleotides: 9. CDR3 length: 15 residues. CDR3 region: CASSSLDRVKEKLFF. The CDR3 DNA is TGTGCCAGCAGTTCCCTGGACAGGGTCAAGGAAAAACTGTTTTTT.

In this sample, this clonotype turned up a few times. The chain is built from TRBV6-6 and TRBJ1-1, with 8 bases that match TRBD1. V dropped 10 bases and J dropped 0; count of bases not matched to a gene: 7. Germline loops: CDR1 MNHNY, CDR2 SVGAGI (reference sequence). The CDR3 sequence is 14 residues long. CDR3 in DNA: TGTGCCACCGGACAGGGAGGAATGAACACTGAAGCTTTCTTT. Translation: CATGQGGMNTEAFF.

This clonotype was detected a few times. This sequence joins TRBV19 and TRBJ1-5; TRBD1 agrees at 9 bases. Germline-derived CDR1 and CDR2 are LNHDA and SQIVND (reference sequence). Trimming removed 9 bases from V and 4 bases from J; junction bases left unmatched: 7. The CDR3 covers 14 residues. The CDR3 DNA reads as TGTGCCAGCGTACCGGGACAGGGAAATCAGCCCCAGCATTTT. Protein sequence: CASVPGQGNQPQHF.

This clonotype was detected a few times. This chain joins TRBV7-2 and TRBJ2-7; no firm D call. The CDR3 length is 13 residues. Trimming pared 3 bases from V and 4 bases from J, leaving 10 bases between. Germline CDR1 reads SGHTA; CDR2 reads FQGNSA. For the CDR3, the DNA is TGTGCCAGCAGCTTTTTAGGAGAGTACGAGCAGTACTTC. It is translated as CASSFLGEYEQYF.

This clonotype showed up many times. The rearrangement uses TRBV29-1 and TRBJ1-2, with TRBD1 identical over 8 bases. CDR3 length equals 13 residues. In germline, CDR1 is SQVTM, CDR2 ANQGSEA. Unmatched junction bases numbered 6, after V lost 6 bases and J lost 3 bases. The CDR3 loop is CSVGEGQDYGYTF. Here the CDR3 DNA reads TGCAGCGTGGGGGAGGGACAGGACTATGGCTACACCTTC.

V usage is TRBV11-2 and J usage is TRBJ1-1; D is undetermined. The germline gives CDR1 SGHAT, CDR2 FQNNGV. Trimming left V 0 bases short and J 1 base short, with 12 bases between. The CDR3 totals 16 residues. CDR3 DNA sequence: TGTGCCAGCAGCTTAGAATTCGGCAGCCGGAACACTGAAGCTTTCTTT. Translating gives CASSLEFGSRNTEAFF.

This clonotype has just a few counts. The chain joins TRBV4-1 to TRBJ1-1; D is unresolved. The CDR3 length is 15 residues. From germline, CDR1 is MGHRA and CDR2 YSYEKL. Trimming cost V 0 bases and J 6 bases, with 14 bases left between them. CDR3 loop: CASSQEEVLDAEAFF. Here the CDR3 DNA reads TGCGCCAGCAGCCAAGAAGAGGTCCTGGACGCTGAAGCTTTCTTT.

This clonotype came up many times. The chain combines TRBV18 with TRBJ2-7; 8 bases match TRBD1. This CDR3 contains 15 residues. The germline V gene encodes CDR1 KGHSH and CDR2 LQKENI. With 3 bases clipped from V and 2 bases from J, the junction kept 6 bases outside the gene matches. Written as DNA, the CDR3 is TGTGCCAGCTCACCCTTGACAGGGGAGGCCTACGAGCAGTACTTC. It encodes CASSPLTGEAYEQYF.

This clonotype has more than one count but fewer than ten. CDR3: CASSRSAGTGQETQYF. The CDR3 region has the DNA TGTGCCAGCAGCCGCTCTGCCGGGACAGGGCAGGAGACCCAGTACTTC. The chain uses TRBV5-5 and TRBJ2-5, with 9 bases fitting TRBD1. The germline gives CDR1 SGHKS, CDR2 YYEKEE (reference sequence). The junction had 12 bases not matched to a gene; V was cut back by 4 bases and J by 5 bases. The CDR3 is made up of 16 amino acids.

In this sample, this clonotype turned up a few times. In nucleotides, the CDR3 is TGTGCCATCAGTGAGTTAGAATCATCGCAGTATTTT. Translating gives CAISELESSQYF. The chain carries TRBV10-3 and TRBJ2-3; D unresolved. V lost 1 base and J 10 bases, leaving 9 bases between the germline ends. The length of the CDR3 is 12 residues. Germline V gene sequence: CDR1 ENHRY, CDR2 SYGVKD.

This sequence joins TRBV27 and TRBJ1-1; no definite D call. Trimming left V 2 bases short and J 9 bases short, with 13 bases between. The germline V gene encodes CDR1 MNHEY and CDR2 SMNVEV (reference sequence). CDR3 length equals 13 residues. The CDR3 DNA is TGTGCCAGCAGTTTACAGGCGTGGCACAAAGCTTTCTTT. Its protein product is CASSLQAWHKAFF.

This clonotype was recorded a few times. CDR3 coding DNA: TGTGCCAGCAGCTTAATGGGGTTTAACTACGAGCAGTACTTC. Protein: CASSLMGFNYEQYF. J is TRBJ2-7 and V is TRBV7-9, with unresolved D. The CDR3 spans 14 residues. Trimming took 2 bases from V and 3 from J, leaving 11 bases between them. Germline values: CDR1 SEHNR, CDR2 FQNEAQ (reference sequence).

The chain combines TRBV20-1 with TRBJ1-4; D is unclear. Between the trimmed V and J ends, which lost 0 bases and 4 bases, there was a span of 12 bases. The CDR3 contains 15 residues. Germline CDR1 and CDR2: DFQATT and SNEGSKA (reference sequence). CDR3 nucleotide sequence: TGCAGTGCTAGAGATACGGCGGACTTTAATGAAAAACTGTTTTTT. Protein: CSARDTADFNEKLFF.

This clonotype has just a few counts. This rearrangement joins TRBV11-2 to TRBJ2-5, with D possibly TRBD1 on 5 matching bases. V shed 5 bases and J shed 7 bases, with 11 bases lying between them. Germline V gene sequence: CDR1 SGHAT, CDR2 FQNNGV. This CDR3 comprises 12 residues. The CDR3 nucleotides are TGTGCCAGCAGCCTTAACCAGGGGACCCAGTACTTC. The encoded protein is CASSLNQGTQYF.

This rearrangement joins TRBV18 to TRBJ1-1; D possibly corresponds to TRBD1 (5 bases). The CDR3 is made up of 14 amino acids. Germline V gives CDR1 KGHSH, CDR2 LQKENI. V lost 4 bases to trimming and J lost 1 base, with 10 bases between them. The CDR3 spells CASSLDGGNTEAFF. CDR3 nucleotide sequence: TGTGCCAGCTCACTTGACGGGGGGAACACTGAAGCTTTCTTT.

The rearrangement uses TRBV7-2 and TRBJ2-7; D is uncertain. The CDR3 runs 14 residues. Trimming stripped 6 bases from V and 3 bases from J, with 15 bases between. The germline CDR1 and CDR2 sequences are SGHTA and FQGNSA. CDR3 sequence reads: CASSLARVNYEQYF. As DNA, the CDR3 is TGTGCCAGCAGTTTGGCCCGGGTCAACTACGAGCAGTACTTC.

This clonotype was recorded once. This rearrangement joins TRBV7-9 to TRBJ2-2, with 12 bases aligning to TRBD2. This CDR3 has 19 residues. Germline V gene data show CDR1 as SEHNR and CDR2 as FQNEAQ (reference sequence). Unmatched junction bases numbered 14, after V lost 2 bases and J lost 7 bases. CDR3 coding DNA: TGTGCCAGCAGCTTATACGGGACTAGCGGGCCACACGGGGGCGGGGAGCTGTTTTTT. Its protein product is CASSLYGTSGPHGGGELFF. Full variable domain (missing parts from reference TRBV7-9 and TRBJ2-2): DTGVSQNPRHKITKRGQNVTFRCDPISEHNRLYWYRQTLGQGPEFLTYFQNEAQLEKSRLLSDRFSAERPKGSFSTLEIQRTEQGDSAMYLCASSLYGTSGPHGGGELFFGEGSRLTVL.

This sequence joins TRBV19 and TRBJ1-6, with D possibly TRBD1 on 5 matching bases. Germline assignment: CDR1 LNHDA and CDR2 SQIVND (reference sequence). V lost 7 bases, J lost 7 bases, and 23 bases lay in between. CDR3 size: 17 residues. CDR3 amino acids: CASTTVGHLGPNSPLHF. The CDR3, as DNA: TGTGCCAGTACGACAGTAGGTCACCTAGGCCCAAATTCACCCCTCCACTTT. The variable domain in full, with the rest retrieved from reference TRBV19 and TRBJ1-6, is DGGITQSPKYLFRKEGQNVTLSCEQNLNHDAMYWYRQDPGQGLRLIYYSQIVNDFQKGDIAEGYSVSREKKESFPLTVTSAQKNPTAFYLCASTTVGHLGPNSPLHFGNGTRLTVT.

This clonotype occurred a few times. The chain has TRBV6-1 and TRBJ2-1; 12 bases match TRBD2. Losses at the gene ends were 6 bases for V and 1 base for J; bases not matched to a gene: 4. The CDR3 sequence is 16 residues long. Germline-derived CDR1 and CDR2 are MNHNS and SASEGT. The CDR3 region has the DNA TGTGCCAGCAGCCCCCTAGCGGGAGGGTCCTACAATGAGCAGTTCTTC. Translation gives CASSPLAGGSYNEQFF.

The chain uses TRBV5-1 and TRBJ2-7, with TRBD1 identical over 10 bases. The V and J ends lost 7 bases and 5 bases, in that order; junction bases with no gene match: 6. This CDR3 is built from 13 residues. Germline V lookup: CDR1 SGHRS, CDR2 YFSETQ. The CDR3: CASAWTGGHEQYF. CDR3 sequence (DNA): TGCGCCAGCGCTTGGACAGGGGGGCACGAGCAGTACTTC.